The next 7 T cell receptor beta chains were all read from a single sample in a study of blood T cell repertoires in COVID-19. Produced via immunoSEQ multiplex PCR; TCRdb's table is partial and in-frame only. Counted here are 120,000 to 150,000 clones, approximately 80% occurring once; the ten biggest clones make up 6% to 7.5%. Sample: peripheral blood. Receptor source: a human donor in a cohort sampled during active COVID-19.

The rearrangement uses TRBV5-1 and TRBJ2-3; D is undetermined. The V end was cut by 0 bases, the J end by 6 bases, with 8 bases between. The CDR3 spans 13 residues. Germline V gene sequence: CDR1 SGHRS, CDR2 YFSETQ. In nucleotides, the CDR3 is TGCGCCAGCAGCTTGGCCATACGGGATACGCAGTATTTT. This translates into CASSLAIRDTQYF.

The chain joins TRBV11-2 to TRBJ1-3, with TRBD1 identical over 8 bases. After removal of 2 bases from V and 4 bases from J, the junction contained 7 bases not matched to a gene. The V gene's germline CDR1 is SGHAT and CDR2 FQNNGV. The CDR3 runs 16 residues. CDR3 region: CASSLMMTGVGNTIYF. Written as DNA, the CDR3 is TGTGCCAGCAGCTTAATGATGACAGGGGTCGGAAACACCATATATTTT.

The genes are TRBV12-3 or TRBV12-4 and TRBJ2-7, with TRBD2 matching 9 bases. J gave up 12 bases and V 6 bases, and 12 bases lay outside the gene matches. This CDR3 contains 13 residues. This chain's CDR3 is CASRTRRGGPLYF. DNA of the CDR3: TGTGCCAGCAGAACCCGGCGGGGGGGCCCTTTGTACTTC.

CDR3 bases: TGTGCCAGCAGCTTCAGACAACGGAACACTGAAGCTTTCTTT. Protein sequence: CASSFRQRNTEAFF. The rearrangement uses TRBV11-2 and TRBJ1-1; no clear D. CDR3 length: 14 residues. CDR1 is SGHAT and CDR2 is FQNNGV in the germline V gene. The V gene lost 3 bases and the J gene lost 1 base, with 9 bases spanning the gap.

The chain employs TRBV29-1 and TRBJ2-5; D call uncertain. Germline assignment: CDR1 SQVTM and CDR2 ANQGSEA. The CDR3 length is 12 residues. The V end was cut by 7 bases, the J end by 5 bases, with 14 bases between. The CDR3 protein is CSATSTLETQYF. CDR3 sequence (DNA): TGCAGCGCAACGTCCACTTTGGAGACCCAGTACTTC.

The chain carries TRBV9 and TRBJ1-6; D not resolved. The CDR3 is 13 amino acids. The V end lost 0 bases, the J end lost 8 bases, and 6 bases lay between the germline ends. Germline CDR1 is SGDLS and CDR2 is YYNGEE. The CDR3 region is CASSVGEHSPLHF. CDR3 coding DNA: TGTGCCAGCAGCGTAGGAGAACATTCACCCCTCCACTTT.

This chain connects TRBV25-1 to TRBJ1-2, with 7 bases identical to TRBD1. Germline CDR1 MGHDK, CDR2 SYGVNS. V dropped 2 bases and J dropped 5; count of bases not matched to a gene: 5. The CDR3 spans 14 residues. CDR3 nucleotides: TGTGCCAGCAGTGAAAGACAGGGTTATTATGGCTACACCTTC. It yields the protein CASSERQGYYGYTF.